A single sample gave rise to the 2 T cell receptor beta chains below, sequenced in a study of T cell repertoires in cytomegalovirus infection. TCRdb used MiXCR to reprocess the reads, holding one entry per CDR3 protein. Of about 310,000 distinct CDR3 sequences listed, 15% to 20% are singletons. Specimen: PBMCs. All receptors come from a human donor in good health (CMV status not recorded). Some clones in this sample may be carry-over from other donors' samples.

The chain combines TRBV7-2 with TRBJ1-1; tentative D call: TRBD1 (6 bases). Trimming left V 4 bases short and J 11 bases short, with 17 bases between. The CDR3 extends over 13 amino acids. Germline V gene data show CDR1 as SGHTA and CDR2 as FQGNSA. CDR3 in amino acids: CASSSPAGAGAFF. The CDR3 bases are TGTGCCAGCAGCTCCCCGGCGGGGGCCGGGGCTTTCTTT. Using reference TRBV7-2 and TRBJ1-1 for the parts outside the CDR3, the full variable domain is GAGVSQSPSNKVTEKGKDVELRCDPISGHTALYWYRQSLGQGLEFLIYFQGNSAPDKSGLPSDRFSAERTGGSVSTLTIQRTQQEDSAVYLCASSSPAGAGAFFGQGTRLTVV.

The chain uses TRBV2 and TRBJ2-3; tentative D call: TRBD2 (5 bases). This CDR3 spans 15 amino acids. Germline CDR1 SNHLY, CDR2 FYNNEI. V gave up 2 bases and J gave up 4 bases, with 13 bases separating them. The CDR3, as DNA: TGTGCCAGCAGTGAACGCGGCCCACTAGCAGATACGCAGTATTTT. Protein: CASSERGPLADTQYF.